This TCR beta chain was found in a study of T cell repertoires in cytomegalovirus infection. One entry per CDR3 protein, called by TCRdb with MiXCR from the reads. The sample has about 220,000 distinct CDR3 sequences; 30% to 45% are singletons. The CDR3 sequence is 14 residues long. Looked up from germline, CDR1 is MDHEN and CDR2 is SYDVKM. J was trimmed by 9 bases and V by 3 bases; bases with no gene match: 3. Comment on this clonotype: Antigen unknown.

J is TRBJ1-6 and V is TRBV28, with 9 nucleotides matching TRBD1. The sample consisted of CD8+ T cells from cultured PBMCs, taken from culture after CMV antigen stimulation. The source of this sequence is a human donor in good health (CMV status not recorded). Some clones in this sample may be carry-over from other donors' samples. The CDR3 is CASSFGQGSSPLHF. For the CDR3, the DNA is TGTGCCAGCAGTTTCGGACAGGGGTCTTCACCCCTCCACTTT. Supplemented by reference TRBV28 and TRBJ1-6, the full variable domain reads DVKVTQSSRYLVKRTGEKVFLECVQDMDHENMFWYRQDPGLGLRLIYFSYDVKMKEKGDIPEGYSVSREKKERFSLILESASTNQTSMYLCASSFGQGSSPLHFGNGTRLTVT.